A single sample gave rise to the 18 T cell receptor beta chains below, sequenced in a study of blood T cell repertoires in COVID-19. Assay used: immunoSEQ multiplex PCR; TCRdb lists only in-frame clones, some missing. Among 40,000 to 55,000 clones, roughly 86% were seen once, and the ten largest hold 3%. The sequencing input was peripheral blood. These receptors were obtained from a man aged 45-65 years with active COVID-19.

V usage is TRBV5-8 and J usage is TRBJ1-1; TRBD1 is a possible D gene (5 bases). The CDR3 totals 13 residues. V was clipped by 1 base and J by 6 bases, with 10 bases between them. Germline V gene sequence: CDR1 SGHTS, CDR2 YDEGEE. In DNA form, the CDR3 reads TGTGCCAGCAGCTTGCAGGGTGGCGCTGAAGCTTTCTTT. Translating gives CASSLQGGAEAFF.

V usage is TRBV5-8 and J usage is TRBJ1-1; D unresolved. Looked up from germline, CDR1 is SGHTS and CDR2 is YDEGEE. V shed 1 base and J shed 12 bases, with 13 bases lying between them. CDR3 length: 12 residues. CDR3 amino acids: CASSLQGRVTFF. The DNA of the CDR3 is TGTGCCAGCAGCTTGCAAGGGAGAGTTACTTTCTTT.

V and J are TRBV14 and TRBJ2-7; D remains unclear. Per germline, CDR1 SGHDN and CDR2 FVKESK. This CDR3 is 14 amino acids long. Trimming took off 5 bases at V and 4 bases at J, with 15 bases between the two ends. For the CDR3, the DNA is TGTGCCAGCAGCTTACTCCTGTCGCCTTACGAGCAGTACGTC. Translating it yields CASSLLLSPYEQYV.

The CDR3 region is CASSSGTSGRVAKNIQYF. The CDR3 bases are TGTGCCAGCAGCTCCGGGACTAGCGGGAGAGTAGCCAAAAACATTCAGTACTTC. The chain recombines TRBV4-2 with TRBJ2-4, with 14 positions matching TRBD2. Germline V gives CDR1 LGHNA, CDR2 YNFKEQ. V shed 5 bases, J shed 0 bases, and the junction held 6 bases outside the gene matches. The CDR3 length is 18 residues.

The DNA of the CDR3 is TGTGCCAGCAGCTTGACAGCGAACTATGGCTACACCTTC. Amino acids: CASSLTANYGYTF. The J gene is TRBJ1-2, the V gene TRBV7-2, with a possible D match to TRBD1 (5 bases). The germline V and J ends were trimmed by 3 bases and 2 bases, with 7 bases remaining between them. The germline V gene has CDR1 SGHTA and CDR2 FQGNSA. The CDR3 loop spans 13 amino acids.

The V call is TRBV7-9, the J call TRBJ2-3; a possible D gene is TRBD2 (6 bases). The germline V gene encodes CDR1 SEHNR and CDR2 FQNEAQ (reference sequence). The CDR3 is 15 residues long. The V end was cut by 3 bases, the J end by 0 bases, with 10 bases between. The CDR3 DNA reads as TGTGCCAGCAGCTTGGCGCGGGGTAGCACAGATACGCAGTATTTT. Amino acids: CASSLARGSTDTQYF.

This clone was seen once. The genes are TRBV10-2 and TRBJ2-3, with D uncertain. Trimming removed 0 bases at V and 4 bases at J, with 11 bases between. Germline V gene lookup returns CDR1 WSHSY and CDR2 SAAADI. This CDR3 contains 15 residues. CDR3 region: CASSESNVRPDTQYF. The CDR3 DNA reads TGCGCCAGCAGTGAGTCTAATGTGCGCCCAGATACGCAGTATTTT.

The V and J genes are TRBV29-1 and TRBJ1-2, with 9 bases identical to TRBD1. The CDR3 sequence is 14 residues long. Germline lookup yields CDR1 SQVTM and CDR2 ANQGSEA. J gave up 8 bases and V 2 bases, and 9 bases lay outside the gene matches. CDR3 in DNA: TGCAGCGTTGAAACCTGGACAGGGGTCGGGGGCTACACCTTC. It specifies CSVETWTGVGGYTF.

This clone was detected only a few times. The chain combines TRBV19 with TRBJ2-7, with 8 nucleotides matching TRBD2. With 3 bases clipped from V and 2 bases from J, the junction kept 6 bases outside the gene matches. The germline CDR1 and CDR2 sequences are LNHDA and SQIVND (reference sequence). This CDR3 comprises 15 residues. Here the CDR3 reads CASSIGTSGPYEQYF. CDR3 in DNA: TGTGCCAGTAGTATCGGTACTAGCGGCCCCTACGAGCAGTACTTC.

The chain joins TRBV4-1 to TRBJ2-7, with D unclear. This CDR3 spans 14 amino acids. CDR1 MGHRA and CDR2 YSYEKL come from the germline V gene. Trimming removed 2 bases from V and 6 bases from J, with 14 bases in between. The CDR3, as DNA: TGCGCCAGCAGCCAAATTGGGTCCCTAGGCGAGCAGTACTTC. Amino acids: CASSQIGSLGEQYF.

The CDR3 DNA reads as TGTGCCAGCAGTGAAAGGGGCGGTGGGTATCAGCCCCAGCATTTT. Translation gives CASSERGGGYQPQHF. The V gene is TRBV25-1, the J gene TRBJ1-5; possibly TRBD1 for D (5 bases). This CDR3 has 15 amino acids. Germline assignment: CDR1 MGHDK and CDR2 SYGVNS. The ends were cut back, 2 bases at V and 5 bases at J, with 13 bases in the middle.

In its sample, this clone was seen once. V and J are TRBV6-6 and TRBJ1-2, with 8 bases matching TRBD1. Germline loops: CDR1 MNHNY, CDR2 SVGAGI (reference sequence). This CDR3 comprises 14 residues. With V trimmed by 0 bases and J by 5 bases, 2 bases remained unmatched. The CDR3 coding sequence is TGTGCCAGCAGTTACTCCAGGGGGCAGTATGGCTACACCTTC. It encodes CASSYSRGQYGYTF.

By share of the sample, this clone is medium-sized. This chain connects TRBV27 to TRBJ2-1; 10 bases align to TRBD2. From germline, CDR1 is MNHEY and CDR2 SMNVEV (reference sequence). V was pared by 2 bases and J by 7 bases, with 5 bases of the junction left unmatched. The CDR3 loop spans 15 amino acids. Here the CDR3 DNA reads TGTGCCAGCAGTTTAGTAGCGGGGGGCCAGAATGAGCAGTTCTTC. Its protein product is CASSLVAGGQNEQFF.

V usage is TRBV14 and J usage is TRBJ2-3; TRBD1 might be the D (5 bases). Germline loops: CDR1 SGHDN, CDR2 FVKESK. The CDR3 loop spans 15 amino acids. V shed 4 bases and J shed 5 bases, with 16 bases lying between them. The CDR3 reads CASSPGDSSRDTQYF. Here the CDR3 DNA reads TGTGCCAGCAGCCCCGGTGACAGTTCCAGAGATACGCAGTATTTT.

The chain joins TRBV23-1 to TRBJ2-7; possible D gene TRBD1, 6 bases. TRBV23-1 is recorded as an ORF, its role being uncertain. The V end lost 8 bases, the J end lost 6 bases, and 17 bases lay between the germline ends. The CDR3 contains 13 residues. CDR3 protein: CASWGLSVGEQYV. The CDR3 DNA reads as TGCGCCAGCTGGGGGCTCTCCGTGGGCGAGCAGTACGTC.

The chain has TRBV7-2 and TRBJ2-2; tentatively, D is TRBD2 (5 bases). This CDR3 region has 15 residues. V dropped 4 bases and J dropped 0 bases, with 9 bases sitting between them. Germline V gene data show CDR1 as SGHTA and CDR2 as FQGNSA. Written as DNA, the CDR3 is TGTGCCAGCAGCTCTCCGGGGTCGAACACCGGGGAGCTGTTTTTT. Translation gives CASSSPGSNTGELFF.

The V and J genes are TRBV6-5 and TRBJ2-2, with 9 bases fitting TRBD1. This CDR3 region has 14 residues. Germline values: CDR1 MNHEY, CDR2 SVGAGI. V shed 4 bases and J 7 bases; nucleotides not matched to a gene: 4. The CDR3 coding sequence is TGTGCCAGCAGTTCCGGGACAGGGATCGGGGAGCTGTTTTTT. This translates into CASSSGTGIGELFF.

CDR3 bases: TGTGCCAGTAGTATAGTCAGGGGGCGCGCTGAAGCTTTCTTT. Translating gives CASSIVRGRAEAFF. This chain links TRBV19 with TRBJ1-1, with 8 bases lining up with TRBD1. CDR1 is LNHDA, CDR2 SQIVND, per germline (reference sequence). V was pared by 1 base and J by 6 bases, with 4 bases of the junction left unmatched. The CDR3 has 14 residues. Full variable domain (rest looked up from reference TRBV19 and TRBJ1-1): DGGITQSPKYLFRKEGQNVTLSCEQNLNHDAMYWYRQDPGQGLRLIYYSQIVNDFQKGDIAEGYSVSREKKESFPLTVTSAQKNPTAFYLCASSIVRGRAEAFFGQGTRLTVV.